The 20 T cell receptor beta chains below come from one sample, sequenced in a study of T cells in Graves' hyperthyroidism and ophthalmopathy (dated by TCRdb to the late 2010s). The library relied on multiplex PCR. Sequencing relied on an Illumina HiSeq 2000. TCR beta CDR3 regions were amplified from RNA transcripts. The first round of RT-PCR for the TCR CDR3 was performed with the HTBI primer set and the Qiagen OneStep RT-PCR kit. TCRdb itself trimmed the public reads at Q25 with fastp, ran MiXCR and retained productive beta chains. One record per CDR3 amino acid sequence lists the most common genes and DNA. The sample table records 300,000 to 450,000 distinct CDR3 sequences; about 25% of these occur just once. Roughly 80% of the sample is in the top ten clones. The sequencing input was blood. All receptors come from a man aged 50 or older with Graves' hyperthyroidism.

DNA of the CDR3: TGTGCCAGCAGCCTAAGAGGATCAGCCAGCCCCAGGTCCTCCTACAATGAGCAGTTCTTC. This encodes CASSLRGSASPRSSYNEQFF. The genes are TRBV7-2 and TRBJ2-1; D remains ambiguous. The germline V gene has CDR1 SGHTA and CDR2 FQGNSA. The CDR3 has 20 amino acids. Trimming pared 5 bases from V and 0 bases from J, leaving 26 bases between.

The V and J genes are TRBV10-3 and TRBJ2-1; D is uncertain. The CDR3 totals 13 residues. The germline gives CDR1 ENHRY, CDR2 SYGVKD. Trimming removed 11 bases from V and 2 bases from J, with 13 bases in between. The CDR3 region is CAVRDQAYNEQFF. CDR3 in DNA: TGTGCCGTCCGTGACCAAGCCTACAATGAGCAGTTCTTC.

The J gene is TRBJ2-2, the V gene TRBV5-1; weak D call: TRBD1 (5 bases). Germline values: CDR1 SGHRS, CDR2 YFSETQ. This CDR3 spans 13 amino acids. The germline V and J ends were trimmed by 4 bases and 7 bases, with 11 bases remaining between them. CDR3 sequence (DNA): TGCGCCAGCAGCAGGGGTATGGTCGGGGAGCTGTTTTTT. It translates to CASSRGMVGELFF. Full variable domain (missing parts from reference TRBV5-1 and TRBJ2-2): KAGVTQTPRYLIKTRGQQVTLSCSPISGHRSVSWYQQTPGQGLQFLFEYFSETQRNKGNFPGRFSGRQFSNSRSEMNVSTLELGDSALYLCASSRGMVGELFFGEGSRLTVL.

This clonotype showed up many times. The chain carries TRBV11-2 and TRBJ2-3; the match to TRBD2 covers 9 bases. Germline V gene sequence: CDR1 SGHAT, CDR2 FQNNGV. The CDR3 is made up of 15 amino acids. Trimming at V came to 5 bases and at J to 4 bases, leaving 7 bases not matched to a gene. In DNA form, the CDR3 reads TGTGCCAGCAGCCCCACAGCGGGAGGCGCAGATACGCAGTATTTT. Its translation: CASSPTAGGADTQYF.

V gene TRBV4-1 combines with J gene TRBJ2-7; D remains ambiguous. This CDR3 region has 16 residues. The germline gives CDR1 MGHRA, CDR2 YSYEKL. V lost 4 bases, J lost 0 bases, and 16 bases lay in between. The CDR3 reads CASSLRDMPSSYEQYF. The CDR3 DNA sequence: TGCGCCAGCAGCCTCCGAGACATGCCAAGCTCCTACGAGCAGTACTTC.

The chain couples TRBV11-2 to TRBJ2-3; TRBD2 is a possible D gene (5 bases). V lost 3 bases, J lost 1 base, and 11 bases lay in between. This CDR3 region has 15 residues. Germline V gene sequence: CDR1 SGHAT, CDR2 FQNNGV. CDR3 nucleotide sequence: TGTGCCAGCAGCTTGGGGAGTCGGGGCACAGATACGCAGTATTTT. Translation: CASSLGSRGTDTQYF.

This clonotype was seen just once. The rearrangement links TRBV20-1 to TRBJ1-5; 7 bases map to TRBD1. CDR1 and CDR2 (germline): DFQATT, SNEGSKA (reference sequence). The junction had 12 bases not matched to a gene; V was cut back by 3 bases and J by 4 bases. The CDR3 loop spans 16 amino acids. CDR3 sequence (DNA): TGCAGTGCTAGCAACCCAGGGGGAAATTTTAATCAGCCCCAGCATTTT. This encodes CSASNPGGNFNQPQHF.

The chain combines TRBV9 with TRBJ1-1; 7 bases agree with TRBD1. Trimming took 4 bases from V and 3 from J; bases not matched to a gene: 6. Germline lookup yields CDR1 SGDLS and CDR2 YYNGEE. The CDR3 loop spans 14 amino acids. The CDR3 loop is CASSFYDRDTEAFF. CDR3 in DNA: TGTGCCAGCAGCTTCTACGACAGGGACACTGAAGCTTTCTTT.

This clonotype was counted ten times or more. The V gene is TRBV11-2, the J gene TRBJ2-3; D unclear. Germline loops: CDR1 SGHAT, CDR2 FQNNGV. The V end lost 6 bases, the J end lost 4 bases, and 5 bases lay between the germline ends. The CDR3 length is 11 residues. Here the CDR3 reads CASRWSDTQYF. CDR3 nucleotide sequence: TGTGCCAGCAGATGGTCAGATACGCAGTATTTT. Filled out from reference TRBV11-2 and TRBJ2-3, the complete variable domain reads EAGVAQSPRYKIIEKRQSVAFWCNPISGHATLYWYQQILGQGPKLLIQFQNNGVVDDSQLPKDRFSAERLKGVDSTLKIQPAKLEDSAVYLCASRWSDTQYFGPGTRLTVL.

There are many counts of this clonotype. CDR3 bases: TGTGCCAGCAGCTCCGGGACAGGGACCTACGAGCAGTACTTC. Its translation: CASSSGTGTYEQYF. V and J are TRBV11-2 and TRBJ2-7; 9 nucleotides agree with TRBD1. Germline V lookup: CDR1 SGHAT, CDR2 FQNNGV. This CDR3 contains 14 residues. Trimming at V came to 4 bases and at J to 2 bases, leaving 3 bases not matched to a gene.

This chain joins TRBV6-1 and TRBJ2-1; D possibly corresponds to TRBD2 (5 bases). Between the trimmed V and J ends, which lost 3 bases and 4 bases, there was a span of 13 bases. Germline V gene lookup returns CDR1 MNHNS and CDR2 SASEGT. This CDR3 comprises 15 residues. CDR3 sequence reads: CASSEDGDSYNEQFF. The DNA for the CDR3 is TGTGCCAGCAGTGAGGACGGGGATTCTTACAATGAGCAGTTCTTC.

This clonotype was detected only a few times. This rearrangement joins TRBV12-3 or TRBV12-4 to TRBJ2-3; 14 bases agree with TRBD2. This CDR3 has 18 amino acids. J lost 4 bases, V lost 5 bases, and 11 bases had no gene match. The chain's CDR3 is CASSPRTSGRILPDTQYF. The CDR3, as DNA: TGTGCCAGCAGTCCCCGGACTAGCGGGAGGATATTGCCAGATACGCAGTATTTT.

This CDR3 reads CASSSGVEGSTDTQYF. CDR3 in DNA: TGTGCCAGCAGCTCGGGTGTGGAGGGATCCACAGATACGCAGTATTTT. V is TRBV7-3 and J is TRBJ2-3, with D possibly matching TRBD2 (6 bases). V was pared by 4 bases and J by 2 bases, with 16 bases between. This CDR3 contains 16 residues. Germline CDR1 and CDR2: SGHTA and FQGTGA.

This clonotype was counted only a few times. The chain is built from TRBV7-3 and TRBJ2-2, with 7 nucleotides matching TRBD1. The CDR3 is made up of 15 amino acids. Germline loops: CDR1 SGHTA, CDR2 FQGTGA. With V trimmed by 5 bases and J by 4 bases, 7 bases remained unmatched. The CDR3 protein is CASSNKAGGTGELFF. In DNA, the CDR3 is TGTGCCAGCAGCAATAAGGCAGGGGGCACCGGGGAGCTGTTTTTT.

This clonotype appeared a few times. The chain carries TRBV12-3 or TRBV12-4 and TRBJ2-3; D is ambiguous. V dropped 6 bases and J dropped 0 bases, with 7 bases sitting between them. This CDR3 comprises 13 residues. Written as DNA, the CDR3 is TGTGCCAGCAGGCTCAGTAGCACAGATACGCAGTATTTT. Translating gives CASRLSSTDTQYF.

The V and J genes are TRBV20-1 and TRBJ2-1, with D unresolved. The CDR3 covers 13 residues. CDR1 is DFQATT and CDR2 is SNEGSKA in the germline V gene (reference sequence). V was clipped by 3 bases and J by 12 bases, with 18 bases between them. CDR3 region: CSASEKVDLAQFF. CDR3 nucleotide sequence: TGCAGTGCTAGCGAAAAGGTTGACCTTGCGCAGTTCTTC.

V and J are TRBV19 and TRBJ2-1; 9 bases map to TRBD1. CDR3 length: 14 residues. Germline CDR1 LNHDA, CDR2 SQIVND (reference sequence). V trimming: 7 bases; J trimming: 8 bases; junction bases outside the gene matches: 9. CDR3 protein: CASTRDRVYHEQFF. In DNA form, the CDR3 reads TGTGCCAGTACCCGGGACAGGGTCTATCATGAGCAGTTCTTC.

This clonotype showed up just a few times. The rearrangement links TRBV7-3 to TRBJ2-5; 9 nucleotides match TRBD2. Germline V gene sequence: CDR1 SGHTA, CDR2 FQGTGA. The CDR3 is 15 amino acids. Trimming took 5 bases from V and 4 from J; bases not matched to a gene: 8. CDR3 nucleotides: TGTGCCAGCAGCCGCGGGAGGGCGAACGGAGAGACCCAGTACTTC. Translated, it gives CASSRGRANGETQYF.

This clonotype has ten or more counts. The chain has TRBV28 and TRBJ2-5; 15 nucleotides agree with TRBD2. Losses at the gene ends were 6 bases for V and 4 bases for J; bases not matched to a gene: 6. CDR1 is MDHEN and CDR2 is SYDVKM in the germline V gene. The CDR3 is made up of 16 amino acids. CDR3 amino acids: CASSSGLAGGLETQYF. Here the CDR3 DNA reads TGTGCCAGCAGCTCCGGACTAGCGGGAGGGCTAGAGACCCAGTACTTC.

Concerning this clonotype itself: It is unclear where the CDR3 begins or ends on the DNA, so no DNA is shown, and the CDR3 is as TCRdb lists it. The chain recombines TRBV2 with TRBJ2-4; the table's D call, TRBD1, has no DNA check behind it. CDR1 and CDR2 (germline): SNHLY, FYNNEI. The CDR3 length equals 11 residues, ends included. The CDR3 sequence is CASSVGTGIFF.